Presented here are 22 T cell receptor beta chains from one specimen sequenced in a study of identical twins. TCRdb re-called the 5' RACE reads through MiXCR, storing one row per CDR3 protein. This sample carries hundreds of thousands of distinct CDR3 sequences, roughly 20% of them seen once, and the ten largest clones take more than 4%. The data also belong to a second study, concerning T cells expressing NK-cell markers.

The sequenced sample was PBMCs. These receptors were obtained from a woman aged 18-29 years in good health.

CDR3: CASSLLAGGGGTDTQYF. For the CDR3, the DNA is TGTGCCAGCAGCCTTCTAGCGGGAGGCGGTGGGACAGATACGCAGTATTTT. This sequence joins TRBV7-2 and TRBJ2-3; 11 bases fit TRBD2. Germline V CDR1 and CDR2: SGHTA, FQGNSA. Trimming took 5 bases from V and 3 from J; bases not matched to a gene: 10. CDR3 length equals 17 residues.

This clonotype was picked up a small number of times. The chain combines TRBV3-1 with TRBJ1-2; possible D gene TRBD1, 5 bases. The V end was cut by 0 bases, the J end by 5 bases, with 7 bases between. The CDR3 spans 13 residues. Germline-derived CDR1 and CDR2 are LGHDT and YNNKEL (reference sequence). The CDR3 loop reads CASSQDDRYGYTF. Written as DNA, the CDR3 is TGTGCCAGCAGCCAAGATGACAGATATGGCTACACCTTC.

This clonotype was counted only a few times. The J gene is TRBJ2-1, the V gene TRBV9, with 14 bases lining up with TRBD2. CDR3 size: 17 residues. CDR1 is SGDLS, CDR2 YYNGEE, per germline. Trimming took 4 bases from V and 4 from J; bases not matched to a gene: 7. Here the CDR3 DNA reads TGTGCCAGCAGCCCCGGGACTAGCGGGGGATCATACAATGAGCAGTTCTTC. Its protein product is CASSPGTSGGSYNEQFF.

This clonotype was observed a few times. This chain connects TRBV9 to TRBJ1-1, with 8 bases that match TRBD1. Per the germline V gene, CDR1 is SGDLS and CDR2 is YYNGEE. CDR3 length: 12 residues. The ends lost 3 bases at V and 5 bases at J; junction bases unmatched: 0. This chain's CDR3 is CASSGQGTEAFF. The CDR3 DNA follows: TGTGCCAGCAGCGGACAGGGGACTGAAGCTTTCTTT.

V usage is TRBV18 and J usage is TRBJ2-5; 8 bases align to TRBD2. The CDR3 consists of 14 residues. CDR1 is KGHSH and CDR2 is LQKENI in the germline V gene. Trimming took 6 bases from V and 3 from J; bases not matched to a gene: 6. In DNA, the CDR3 is TGTGCCAGCTCGTTAGCGGGGCCGGAAGAGACCCAGTACTTC. Translating it yields CASSLAGPEETQYF.

The V call is TRBV6-2 or TRBV6-3, the J call TRBJ2-5; 7 nucleotides line up with TRBD2. The J segment lost 3 bases and the V segment lost 5 bases, leaving 6 bases of the junction unmatched. There are 14 residues in the CDR3. Germline V gene sequence: CDR1 MNHEY, CDR2 SVGEGT. CDR3 nucleotide sequence: TGTGCCAGCAGTCAGCCCGGGACTAAAGAGACCCAGTACTTC. Protein product: CASSQPGTKETQYF.

This clonotype was observed a few times. This chain uses TRBV20-1 with TRBJ1-1; D is possibly TRBD1 (5 bases). The CDR3 contains 15 residues. In germline, CDR1 is DFQATT, CDR2 SNEGSKA (reference sequence). Trimming took off 6 bases at V and 0 bases at J, with 17 bases between the two ends. CDR3 loop: CSANPTQGMNTEAFF. For the CDR3, the DNA is TGCAGTGCGAACCCCACCCAGGGAATGAACACTGAAGCTTTCTTT.

V and J are TRBV30 and TRBJ1-5, with TRBD1 matching 9 bases. This CDR3 has 14 residues. With V trimmed by 2 bases and J by 4 bases, 3 bases remained unmatched. CDR1 is GTSNPN, CDR2 SVGIG, per germline (reference sequence). The DNA of the CDR3 is TGTGCCTGGAGTCCCGGGACAGGGAATCAGCCCCAGCATTTT. Its protein is CAWSPGTGNQPQHF. The variable domain in full, with the rest retrieved from reference TRBV30 and TRBJ1-5, is SQTIHQWPATLVQPVGSPLSLECTVEGTSNPNLYWYRQAAGRGLQLLFYSVGIGQISSEVPQNLSASRPQDRQFILSSKKLLLSDSGFYLCAWSPGTGNQPQHFGDGTRLSIL.

There are many counts of this clonotype. The chain combines TRBV10-1 with TRBJ1-1, with D tentatively TRBD1 (5 bases). V gave up 6 bases and J gave up 8 bases, with 13 bases separating them. Per the germline V gene, CDR1 is WNHNN and CDR2 is SYGVQD (reference sequence). CDR3 size: 12 residues. CDR3: CASSRLTAEAFF. The DNA for the CDR3 is TGCGCCAGCAGCCGCCTGACAGCCGAAGCTTTCTTT.

This clonotype turned up a few times. The chain employs TRBV7-9 and TRBJ1-1; D not certain. V lost 4 bases, J lost 1 base, and 13 bases lay in between. The CDR3 is made up of 15 amino acids. In germline, CDR1 is SEHNR, CDR2 FQNEAQ (reference sequence). The CDR3 DNA reads TGTGCCAGCAGCTCGGACGGGCGGAGGAACACTGAAGCTTTCTTT. Protein sequence: CASSSDGRRNTEAFF. Variable domain in full (rest from reference TRBV7-9 and TRBJ1-1): DTGVSQNPRHKITKRGQNVTFRCDPISEHNRLYWYRQTLGQGPEFLTYFQNEAQLEKSRLLSDRFSAERPKGSFSTLEIQRTEQGDSAMYLCASSSDGRRNTEAFFGQGTRLTVV.

This clonotype was counted between two and nine times. V usage is TRBV20-1 and J usage is TRBJ2-3; D gene unclear. V dropped 0 bases and J dropped 2 bases, with 6 bases sitting between them. Germline V gene sequence: CDR1 DFQATT, CDR2 SNEGSKA (reference sequence). There are 13 residues in the CDR3. CDR3 in amino acids: CSARDRITDTQYF. In DNA, the CDR3 is TGCAGTGCTAGAGATAGGATCACAGATACGCAGTATTTT.

The V and J genes are TRBV6-6 and TRBJ2-1; D might be TRBD1 or TRBD2, each matching 5 bases. Germline CDR1 MNHNY, CDR2 SVGAGI (reference sequence). There are 13 residues in the CDR3. V was trimmed by 8 bases and J by 0 bases, leaving 8 bases between them. CDR3 DNA: TGTGCCAGCCATGGGGGCTCCTACAATGAGCAGTTCTTC. Residues: CASHGGSYNEQFF.

This clonotype was seen more than once but under ten times. The rearrangement joins TRBV20-1 to TRBJ2-1; the D is unclear. Germline V gene sequence: CDR1 DFQATT, CDR2 SNEGSKA (reference sequence). V shed 1 base and J shed 7 bases, with 8 bases lying between them. The CDR3 runs to 12 residues. CDR3 loop: CSARGAGNEQFF. DNA for the CDR3: TGCAGTGCTAGAGGGGCTGGGAATGAGCAGTTCTTC.

The chain has TRBV2 and TRBJ2-7; TRBD2 matches at 8 bases. The germline V gene encodes CDR1 SNHLY and CDR2 FYNNEI. V gave up 4 bases and J gave up 7 bases; unmatched junction bases: 12. The CDR3 totals 15 residues. As DNA, the CDR3 is TGTGCCAGCAGTGTTTTGTCTAGCGGGCAAGGAGAGCAGTACTTC. Protein: CASSVLSSGQGEQYF. The full variable domain, its missing parts supplied by reference TRBV2 and TRBJ2-7, is EPEVTQTPSHQVTQMGQEVILRCVPISNHLYFYWYRQILGQKVEFLVSFYNNEISEKSEIFDDQFSVERPDGSNFTLKIRSTKLEDSAMYFCASSVLSSGQGEQYFGPGTRLTVT.

The table lists this clonotype with a few counts. The chain is built from TRBV20-1 and TRBJ2-4, with D perhaps TRBD1 or TRBD2 (6 bases each). The CDR3 length is 14 residues. The V gene's germline CDR1 is DFQATT and CDR2 SNEGSKA (reference sequence). With 6 bases removed from V and 3 bases from J, the gap between germline ends came to 15 bases. The CDR3 DNA reads as TGCAGTGCGGGGGCCAACGGGGGCAAAAACATTCAGTACTTC. As protein: CSAGANGGKNIQYF.

V usage is TRBV6-2 or TRBV6-3 and J usage is TRBJ2-2; D uncertain. V dropped 4 bases and J dropped 4 bases, with 10 bases sitting between them. CDR3 size: 14 residues. CDR1 is MNHEY, CDR2 SVGEGT, per germline. The CDR3 bases are TGTGCCAGCAGTTCCCTCCTGATCACCGGGGAGCTGTTTTTT. Its translation: CASSSLLITGELFF.

There are a few counts of this clonotype. The rearrangement uses TRBV15 and TRBJ1-2, with D perhaps TRBD1 (5 bases). The CDR3 loop spans 16 amino acids. V lost 4 bases and J 1 base, leaving 16 bases between the germline ends. Germline V CDR1 and CDR2: LNHNV, YYDKDF (reference sequence). CDR3 in DNA: TGTGCCACCAGCACGGTCCTAACGACAGTTAACTATGGCTACACCTTC. Encoded protein: CATSTVLTTVNYGYTF.

Many counts were recorded for this clonotype. The chain combines TRBV29-1 with TRBJ1-5, with D perhaps TRBD1 (6 bases). Germline CDR1 and CDR2: SQVTM and ANQGSEA. V lost 4 bases, J lost 3 bases, and 10 bases lay in between. This CDR3 region has 13 residues. CDR3 DNA sequence: TGCAGCGTTGGACAGGTTCTCAATCAGCCCCAGCATTTT. Its protein is CSVGQVLNQPQHF. Full variable domain (remainder filled in from reference TRBV29-1 and TRBJ1-5): SAVISQKPSRDICQRGTSLTIQCQVDSQVTMMFWYRQQPGQSLTLIATANQGSEATYESGFVIDKFPISRPNLTFSTLTVSNMSPEDSSIYLCSVGQVLNQPQHFGDGTRLSIL.

This clonotype was detected many times. V usage is TRBV20-1 and J usage is TRBJ2-3; D is undetermined. Germline V gene data show CDR1 as DFQATT and CDR2 as SNEGSKA (reference sequence). There are 15 residues in the CDR3. V shed 0 bases and J shed 6 bases, with 16 bases lying between them. CDR3 region: CSARDPRAHADTQYF. The CDR3 DNA reads as TGCAGTGCTAGAGATCCACGGGCTCACGCGGATACGCAGTATTTT.

The genes are TRBV20-1 and TRBJ2-1, with unresolved D. This CDR3 has 16 residues. Germline loops: CDR1 DFQATT, CDR2 SNEGSKA (reference sequence). Trimming pared 1 base from V and 0 bases from J, leaving 13 bases between. The CDR3 protein is CSARGGRASSYNEQFF. The CDR3 DNA sequence: TGCAGTGCTAGAGGGGGAAGGGCGAGCTCCTACAATGAGCAGTTCTTC.

CDR3 sequence: CSALITEAFF. CDR3 nucleotides: TGCAGCGCCTTAATTACTGAAGCTTTCTTT. This chain joins TRBV29-1 and TRBJ1-1; no reliable D call. The CDR3 length is 10 residues. CDR1 and CDR2 (germline): SQVTM, ANQGSEA. The ends were cut back, 7 bases at V and 5 bases at J, with 8 bases in the middle.

This chain uses TRBV20-1 with TRBJ2-6, with TRBD2 as a possible D gene (6 bases). The CDR3 consists of 14 residues. The germline gives CDR1 DFQATT, CDR2 SNEGSKA (reference sequence). Trimming removed 3 bases at V and 0 bases at J, with 6 bases between. The DNA for the CDR3 is TGCAGTGCTAGCGGGGGCTCTGGGGCCAACGTCCTGACTTTC. Translation gives CSASGGSGANVLTF.